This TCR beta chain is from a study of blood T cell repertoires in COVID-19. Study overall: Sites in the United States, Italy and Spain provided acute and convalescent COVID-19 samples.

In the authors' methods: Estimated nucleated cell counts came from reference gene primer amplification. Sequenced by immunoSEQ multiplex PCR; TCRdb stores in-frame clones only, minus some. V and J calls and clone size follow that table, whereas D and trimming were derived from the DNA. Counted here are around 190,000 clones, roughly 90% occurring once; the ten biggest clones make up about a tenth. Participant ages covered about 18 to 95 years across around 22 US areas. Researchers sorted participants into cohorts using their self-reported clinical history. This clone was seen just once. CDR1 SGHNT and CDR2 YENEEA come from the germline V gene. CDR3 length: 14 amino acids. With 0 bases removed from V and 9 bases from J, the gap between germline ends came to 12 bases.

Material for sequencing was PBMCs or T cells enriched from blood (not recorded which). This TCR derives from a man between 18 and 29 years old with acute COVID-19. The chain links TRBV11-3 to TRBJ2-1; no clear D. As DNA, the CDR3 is TGTGCCAGCAGCTTAGACACCGTAGTGAGTGAGCAGTTCTTC. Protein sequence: CASSLDTVVSEQFF.